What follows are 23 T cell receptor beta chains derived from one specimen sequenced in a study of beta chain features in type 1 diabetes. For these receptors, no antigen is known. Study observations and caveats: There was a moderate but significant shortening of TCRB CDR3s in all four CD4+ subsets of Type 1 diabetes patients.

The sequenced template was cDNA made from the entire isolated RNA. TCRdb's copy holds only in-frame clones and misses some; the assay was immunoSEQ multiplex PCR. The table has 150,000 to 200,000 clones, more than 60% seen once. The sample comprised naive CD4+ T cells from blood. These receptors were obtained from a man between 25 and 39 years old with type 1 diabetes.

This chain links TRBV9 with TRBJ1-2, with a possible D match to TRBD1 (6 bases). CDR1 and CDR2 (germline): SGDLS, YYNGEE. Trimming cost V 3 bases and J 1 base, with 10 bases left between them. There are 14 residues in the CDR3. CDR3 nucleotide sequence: TGTGCCAGCAGCGCCGGGACATTTAACTATGGCTACACCTTC. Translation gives CASSAGTFNYGYTF.

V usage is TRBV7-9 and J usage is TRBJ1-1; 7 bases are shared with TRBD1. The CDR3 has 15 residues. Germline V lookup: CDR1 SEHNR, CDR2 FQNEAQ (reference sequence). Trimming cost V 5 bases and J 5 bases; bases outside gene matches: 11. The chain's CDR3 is CASSTYRGIGTEAFF. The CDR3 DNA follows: TGTGCCAGCAGCACCTACAGGGGAATCGGTACTGAAGCTTTCTTT.

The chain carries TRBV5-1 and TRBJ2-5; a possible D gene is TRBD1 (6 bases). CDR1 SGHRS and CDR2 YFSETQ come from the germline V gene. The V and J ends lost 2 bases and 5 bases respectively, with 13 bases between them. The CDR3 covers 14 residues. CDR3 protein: CASSFQGLDETQYF. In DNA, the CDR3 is TGCGCCAGCAGCTTTCAGGGGTTGGATGAGACCCAGTACTTC.

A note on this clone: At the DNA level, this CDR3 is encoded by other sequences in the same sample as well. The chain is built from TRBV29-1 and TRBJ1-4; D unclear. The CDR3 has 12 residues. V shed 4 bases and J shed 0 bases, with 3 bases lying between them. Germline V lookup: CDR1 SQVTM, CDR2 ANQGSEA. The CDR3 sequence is CSVGATNEKLFF. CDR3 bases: TGCAGCGTTGGAGCAACTAATGAAAAACTGTTTTTT.

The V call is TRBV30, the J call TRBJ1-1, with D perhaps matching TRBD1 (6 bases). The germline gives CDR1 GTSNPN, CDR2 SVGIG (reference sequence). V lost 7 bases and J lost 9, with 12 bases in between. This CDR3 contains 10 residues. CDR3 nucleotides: TGTGCCTCTAACAGGGTGCAAGCTTTCTTT. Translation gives CASNRVQAFF.

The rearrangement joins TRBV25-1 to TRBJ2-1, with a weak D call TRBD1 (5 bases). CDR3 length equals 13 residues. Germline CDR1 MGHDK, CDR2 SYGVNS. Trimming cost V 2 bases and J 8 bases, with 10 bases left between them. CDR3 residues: CASSEGARDEQFF. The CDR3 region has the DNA TGTGCCAGCAGTGAAGGGGCAAGGGATGAGCAGTTCTTC.

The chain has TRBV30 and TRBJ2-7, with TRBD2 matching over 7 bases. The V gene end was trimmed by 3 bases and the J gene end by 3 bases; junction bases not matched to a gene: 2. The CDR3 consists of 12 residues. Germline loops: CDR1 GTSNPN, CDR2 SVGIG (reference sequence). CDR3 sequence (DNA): TGTGCCTGGAGCCGGGGGGACTACGAGCAGTACTTC. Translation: CAWSRGDYEQYF.

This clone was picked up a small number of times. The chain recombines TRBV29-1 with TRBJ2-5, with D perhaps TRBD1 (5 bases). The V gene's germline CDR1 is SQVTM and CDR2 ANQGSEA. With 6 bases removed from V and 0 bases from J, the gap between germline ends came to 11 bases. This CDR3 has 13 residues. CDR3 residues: CSVGRQNQETQYF. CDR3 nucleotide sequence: TGCAGCGTCGGAAGACAGAACCAAGAGACCCAGTACTTC.

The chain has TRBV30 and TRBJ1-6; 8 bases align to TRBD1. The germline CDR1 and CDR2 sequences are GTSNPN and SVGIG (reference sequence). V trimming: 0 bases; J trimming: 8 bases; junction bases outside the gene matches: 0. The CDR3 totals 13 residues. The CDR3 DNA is TGTGCCTGGAGTGTACAGGGGGATTCACCCCTCCACTTT. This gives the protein CAWSVQGDSPLHF.

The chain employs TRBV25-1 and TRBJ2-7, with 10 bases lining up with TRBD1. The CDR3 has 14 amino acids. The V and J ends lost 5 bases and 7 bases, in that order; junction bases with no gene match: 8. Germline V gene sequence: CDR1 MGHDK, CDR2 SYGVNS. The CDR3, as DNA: TGTGCCAGCAGTCCCTCGACAGGGGGCTGGGAGCAGTACTTC. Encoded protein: CASSPSTGGWEQYF.

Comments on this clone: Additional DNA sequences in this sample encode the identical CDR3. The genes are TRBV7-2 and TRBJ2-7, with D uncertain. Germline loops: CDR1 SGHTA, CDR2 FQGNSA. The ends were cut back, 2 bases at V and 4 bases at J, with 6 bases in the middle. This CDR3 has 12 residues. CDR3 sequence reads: CASSLLRYEQYF. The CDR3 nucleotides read TGTGCCAGCAGCTTATTGAGGTACGAGCAGTACTTC.

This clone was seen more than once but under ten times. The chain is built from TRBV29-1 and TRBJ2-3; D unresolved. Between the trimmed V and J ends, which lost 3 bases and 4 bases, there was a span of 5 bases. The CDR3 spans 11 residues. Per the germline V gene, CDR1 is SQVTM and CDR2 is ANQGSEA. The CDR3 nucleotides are TGCAGCGTTGACGCCTCAGATACGCAGTATTTT. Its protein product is CSVDASDTQYF.

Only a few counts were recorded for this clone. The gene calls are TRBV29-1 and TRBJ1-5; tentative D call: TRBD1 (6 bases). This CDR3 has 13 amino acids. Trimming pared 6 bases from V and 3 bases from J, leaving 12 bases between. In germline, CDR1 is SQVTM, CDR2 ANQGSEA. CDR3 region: CSVAQGNNQPQHF. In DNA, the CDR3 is TGCAGCGTGGCACAGGGAAACAATCAGCCCCAGCATTTT.

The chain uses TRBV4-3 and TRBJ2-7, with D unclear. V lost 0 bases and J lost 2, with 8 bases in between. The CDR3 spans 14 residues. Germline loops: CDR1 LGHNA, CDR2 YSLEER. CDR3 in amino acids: CASSQDLGPYEQYF. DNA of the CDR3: TGCGCCAGCAGCCAAGATTTAGGACCCTACGAGCAGTACTTC.

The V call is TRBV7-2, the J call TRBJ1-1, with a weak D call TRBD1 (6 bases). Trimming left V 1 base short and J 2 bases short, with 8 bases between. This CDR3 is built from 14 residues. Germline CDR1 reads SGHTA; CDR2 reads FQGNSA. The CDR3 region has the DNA TGTGCCAGCAGCTTAGGACAGGCAAACACTGAAGCTTTCTTT. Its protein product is CASSLGQANTEAFF.

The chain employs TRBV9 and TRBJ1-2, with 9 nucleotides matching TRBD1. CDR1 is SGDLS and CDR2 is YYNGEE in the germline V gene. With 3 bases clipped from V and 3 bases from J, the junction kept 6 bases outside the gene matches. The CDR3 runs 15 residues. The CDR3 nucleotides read TGTGCCAGCAGCGAGAGGGACAGGGTCGACTATGGCTACACCTTC. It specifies CASSERDRVDYGYTF. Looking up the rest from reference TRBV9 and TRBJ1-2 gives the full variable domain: DSGVTQTPKHLITATGQRVTLRCSPRSGDLSVYWYQQSLDQGLQFLIQYYNGEERAKGNILERFSAQQFPDLHSELNLSSLELGDSALYFCASSERDRVDYGYTFGSGTRLTVV.

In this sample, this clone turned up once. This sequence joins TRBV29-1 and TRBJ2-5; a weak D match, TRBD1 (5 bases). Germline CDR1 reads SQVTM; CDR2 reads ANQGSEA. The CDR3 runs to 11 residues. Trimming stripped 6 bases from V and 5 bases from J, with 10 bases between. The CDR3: CSVGVWETQYF. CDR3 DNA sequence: TGCAGCGTAGGGGTTTGGGAGACCCAGTACTTC. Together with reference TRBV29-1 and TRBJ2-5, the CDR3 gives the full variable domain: SAVISQKPSRDICQRGTSLTIQCQVDSQVTMMFWYRQQPGQSLTLIATANQGSEATYESGFVIDKFPISRPNLTFSTLTVSNMSPEDSSIYLCSVGVWETQYFGPGTRLLVL.

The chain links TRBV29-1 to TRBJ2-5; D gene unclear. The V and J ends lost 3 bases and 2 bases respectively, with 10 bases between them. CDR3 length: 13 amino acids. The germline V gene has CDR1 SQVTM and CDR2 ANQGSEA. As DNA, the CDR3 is TGCAGCGTTGAGTCTCCGTCGCAAGAGACCCAGTACTTC. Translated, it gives CSVESPSQETQYF.

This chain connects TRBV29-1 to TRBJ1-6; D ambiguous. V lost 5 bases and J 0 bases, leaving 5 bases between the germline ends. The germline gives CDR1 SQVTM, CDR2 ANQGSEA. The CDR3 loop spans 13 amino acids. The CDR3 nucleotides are TGCAGCGTTACGGTCTCCTATAATTCACCCCTCCACTTT. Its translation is CSVTVSYNSPLHF.

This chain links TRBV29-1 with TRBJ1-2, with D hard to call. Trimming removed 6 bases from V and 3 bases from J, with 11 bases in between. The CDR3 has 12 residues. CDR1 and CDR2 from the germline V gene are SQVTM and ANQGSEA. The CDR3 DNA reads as TGCAGCGTCCGGAAGGGAGACTATGGCTACACCTTC. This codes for CSVRKGDYGYTF.

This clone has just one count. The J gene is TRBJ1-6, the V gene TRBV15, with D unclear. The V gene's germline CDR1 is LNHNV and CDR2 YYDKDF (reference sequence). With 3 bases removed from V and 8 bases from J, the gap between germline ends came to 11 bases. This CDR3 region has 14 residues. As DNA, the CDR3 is TGTGCCACCAGCAGCCGGGTTCTAGATTCACCCCTCCACTTT. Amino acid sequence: CATSSRVLDSPLHF. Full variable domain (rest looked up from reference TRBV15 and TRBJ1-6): DAMVIQNPRYQVTQFGKPVTLSCSQTLNHNVMYWYQQKSSQAPKLLFHYYDKDFNNEADTPDNFQSRRPNTSFCFLDIRSPGLGDTAMYLCATSSRVLDSPLHFGNGTRLTVT.

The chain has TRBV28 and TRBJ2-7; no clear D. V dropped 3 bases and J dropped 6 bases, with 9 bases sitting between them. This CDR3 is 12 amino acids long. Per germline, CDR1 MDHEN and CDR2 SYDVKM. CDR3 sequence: CASSFVGPEQYF. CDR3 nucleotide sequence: TGTGCCAGCAGTTTTGTGGGCCCCGAGCAGTACTTC.

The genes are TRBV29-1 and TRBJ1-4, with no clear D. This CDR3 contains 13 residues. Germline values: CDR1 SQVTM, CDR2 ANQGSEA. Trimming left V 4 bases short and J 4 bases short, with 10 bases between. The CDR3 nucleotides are TGCAGCGTTGGGAACAGCCTTAATGAAAAACTGTTTTTT. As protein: CSVGNSLNEKLFF.